A selection of T cell receptor beta chains follows, all from one sample in a study of beta chain features in type 1 diabetes. TCRdb keeps only in-frame clones here, not all; method: immunoSEQ multiplex PCR. This table holds 220,000 or so clones, approximately 70% found once. The sample was naive CD4+ T cells from blood. The source of these receptors is a man aged 30 to 39 in good health. The CDR3 runs from the conserved cysteine through the conserved F or W. Fields, in order: clone size, J gene, D gene, V gene, CDR3 protein, CDR3 DNA. The D gene is left open where the match is weak. The listing skips clone size in some rows; elsewhere it reads once, few, many or a size class.

clone size: NA; J gene: TRBJ1-2; D gene: TRBD1; V gene: TRBV29-1; CDR3 protein: CSVEDPPGGNGYTF; CDR3 DNA: TGCAGCGTTGAAGATCCACCAGGGGGTAATGGCTACACCTTC
clone size: NA; J gene: TRBJ2-3; D gene: NA; V gene: TRBV10-3; CDR3 protein: CAIRSADTQYF; CDR3 DNA: TGTGCCATCAGATCAGCAGATACGCAGTATTTT
clone size: NA; J gene: TRBJ1-2; D gene: NA; V gene: TRBV7-2; CDR3 protein: CASSTDRTYGYTF; CDR3 DNA: TGTGCCAGCAGCACGGACAGAACCTATGGCTACACCTTC
clone size: NA; J gene: TRBJ2-5; D gene: TRBD1; V gene: TRBV2; CDR3 protein: CASSVGQGAGETQYF; CDR3 DNA: TGTGCCAGCAGTGTAGGACAGGGGGCAGGAGAGACCCAGTACTTC
clone size: NA; J gene: TRBJ1-1; D gene: NA; V gene: TRBV30; CDR3 protein: CAWSEGRTTEAFF; CDR3 DNA: TGTGCCTGGAGTGAGGGCAGGACCACTGAAGCTTTCTTT
clone size: NA; J gene: TRBJ2-7; D gene: NA; V gene: TRBV19; CDR3 protein: CASSIGSGHYEQYF; CDR3 DNA: TGTGCCAGTAGTATCGGTTCGGGGCACTACGAGCAGTACTTC
clone size: NA; J gene: TRBJ2-1; D gene: NA; V gene: TRBV29-1; CDR3 protein: CSVVRGNEQFF; CDR3 DNA: TGCAGCGTTGTGAGAGGGAATGAGCAGTTCTTC
clone size: NA; J gene: TRBJ2-3; D gene: NA; V gene: TRBV23-1; CDR3 protein: CASGIDREVTDTQYF; CDR3 DNA: TGCGCCAGCGGGATCGACAGGGAGGTTACAGATACGCAGTATTTT
clone size: NA; J gene: TRBJ1-1; D gene: NA; V gene: TRBV29-1; CDR3 protein: CSVEKAYFTEAFF; CDR3 DNA: TGCAGCGTGGAAAAGGCCTACTTCACTGAAGCTTTCTTT
clone size: NA; J gene: TRBJ2-6; D gene: NA; V gene: TRBV5-4; CDR3 protein: CASSADISGANVLTF; CDR3 DNA: TGTGCCAGCAGCGCCGATATCTCTGGGGCCAACGTCCTGACTTTC
clone size: NA; J gene: TRBJ2-7; D gene: TRBD2; V gene: TRBV2; CDR3 protein: CASTRLAGPHGVEQYF; CDR3 DNA: TGTGCCAGCACCCGACTAGCGGGCCCACATGGCGTCGAGCAGTACTTC
clone size: NA; J gene: TRBJ2-3; D gene: TRBD1; V gene: TRBV7-2; CDR3 protein: CASSETGDTQYF; CDR3 DNA: TGTGCCAGCAGCGAGACAGGGGATACGCAGTATTTT
clone size: NA; J gene: TRBJ2-1; D gene: TRBD2; V gene: TRBV5-1; CDR3 protein: CASSLELAGEQFF; CDR3 DNA: TGCGCCAGCAGCTTGGAACTAGCGGGTGAGCAGTTCTTC
clone size: few; J gene: TRBJ2-7; D gene: NA; V gene: TRBV25-1; CDR3 protein: CASTESGTSSEQYF; CDR3 DNA: TGTGCCAGCACCGAATCCGGCACCTCCTCCGAGCAGTACTTC
clone size: NA; J gene: TRBJ2-7; D gene: NA; V gene: TRBV28; CDR3 protein: CASSLAASAYEQYF; CDR3 DNA: TGTGCCAGCAGTTTGGCTGCCAGCGCCTACGAGCAGTACTTC
clone size: NA; J gene: TRBJ2-5; D gene: TRBD2; V gene: TRBV7-2; CDR3 protein: CASSPEGLAGGGKYF; CDR3 DNA: TGTGCCAGCAGCCCCGAGGGACTAGCGGGAGGGGGCAAGTACTTC
clone size: NA; J gene: TRBJ2-1; D gene: NA; V gene: TRBV5-1; CDR3 protein: CASSFSDEQFF; CDR3 DNA: TGCGCCAGCAGCTTTAGCGATGAGCAGTTCTTC
clone size: NA; J gene: TRBJ2-5; D gene: TRBD2; V gene: TRBV7-9; CDR3 protein: CASSLALADQETQYF; CDR3 DNA: TGTGCCAGCAGCTTAGCCCTAGCGGACCAAGAGACCCAGTACTTC
clone size: NA; J gene: TRBJ2-5; D gene: NA; V gene: TRBV28; CDR3 protein: CASSLGVQETQYF; CDR3 DNA: TGTGCCAGCAGTTTGGGCGTTCAAGAGACCCAGTACTTC
clone size: NA; J gene: TRBJ1-1; D gene: NA; V gene: TRBV7-9; CDR3 protein: CASSLVYNTEAFF; CDR3 DNA: TGTGCCAGCAGCTTAGTTTACAACACTGAAGCTTTCTTT
clone size: NA; J gene: TRBJ2-7; D gene: NA; V gene: TRBV29-1; CDR3 protein: CSVSNWGYEQYF; CDR3 DNA: TGCAGCGTCTCCAATTGGGGCTACGAGCAGTACTTC
clone size: NA; J gene: TRBJ2-3; D gene: TRBD2; V gene: TRBV19; CDR3 protein: CASSMTSGSLTDTQYF; CDR3 DNA: TGTGCCAGTAGCATGACTAGCGGGAGCCTCACAGATACGCAGTATTTT
clone size: NA; J gene: TRBJ1-1; D gene: NA; V gene: TRBV5-6; CDR3 protein: CASSLDRTEAFF; CDR3 DNA: TGTGCCAGCAGCTTGGATAGGACTGAAGCTTTCTTT
clone size: NA; J gene: TRBJ2-3; D gene: TRBD1; V gene: TRBV14; CDR3 protein: CASSQVTKDRVTDTQYF; CDR3 DNA: TGTGCCAGCAGCCAGGTTACGAAGGACAGGGTCACAGATACGCAGTATTTT
clone size: NA; J gene: TRBJ2-1; D gene: TRBD2; V gene: TRBV5-1; CDR3 protein: CASSSGGRGEQFF; CDR3 DNA: TGCGCCAGCTCGAGCGGGGGCCGCGGTGAGCAGTTCTTC
clone size: NA; J gene: TRBJ2-4; D gene: TRBD1; V gene: TRBV30; CDR3 protein: CAWGGTGNIQYF; CDR3 DNA: TGTGCCTGGGGAGGGACAGGAAACATTCAGTACTTC
clone size: NA; J gene: TRBJ2-7; D gene: NA; V gene: TRBV30; CDR3 protein: CAWSPELVSRYEQYF; CDR3 DNA: TGTGCCTGGAGCCCCGAACTAGTTAGCCGCTACGAGCAGTACTTC
clone size: NA; J gene: TRBJ2-7; D gene: NA; V gene: TRBV6-6; CDR3 protein: CASSGYEQYF; CDR3 DNA: TGTGCCAGCAGTGGCTACGAGCAGTACTTC
clone size: few; J gene: TRBJ1-1; D gene: NA; V gene: TRBV7-9; CDR3 protein: CASSFGGWTEAFF; CDR3 DNA: TGTGCCAGCAGCTTCGGGGGCTGGACTGAAGCTTTCTTT
clone size: NA; J gene: TRBJ2-1; D gene: NA; V gene: TRBV29-1; CDR3 protein: CSVEARGEYNEQFF; CDR3 DNA: TGCAGCGTTGAAGCAAGGGGGGAATACAATGAGCAGTTCTTC
clone size: NA; J gene: TRBJ1-2; D gene: TRBD1; V gene: TRBV29-1; CDR3 protein: CSGRDRGPFINYGYTF; CDR3 DNA: TGCAGCGGGCGGGACAGGGGACCATTTATTAACTATGGCTACACCTTC